Each of the 3 T cell receptor beta chains below was sequenced from the same sample in a study of glioma-infiltrating T cells. Amplification of TCR alpha and beta CDR3 regions from RNA used iRepertoire nested multiplex PCR. TCRdb ran MiXCR on the multiplex PCR reads and lists one entry per CDR3 protein. The sample records around 93,000 distinct CDR3 sequences, roughly 39% being singletons. The sequencing sample was made of glioma tissue, nonneoplastic brain tissue, or PBMCs (not recorded which). Receptors originate from a human donor with low-grade glioma or glioblastoma, undergoing nonglioma brain surgery, or in good health (not recorded which).

This clonotype appeared many times. The rearrangement links TRBV5-8 to TRBJ2-5; no clear D gene. CDR1 SGHTS and CDR2 YDEGEE come from the germline V gene. V gave up 0 bases and J gave up 7 bases, with 10 bases separating them. The CDR3 loop spans 13 amino acids. This CDR3 is CASSLGRLGTQYF. The DNA for the CDR3 is TGTGCCAGCAGCTTGGGCCGGCTGGGGACCCAGTACTTC. Full variable domain (rest looked up from reference TRBV5-8 and TRBJ2-5): EAGVTQSPTHLIKTRGQQATLRCSPISGHTSVYWYQQALGLGLQFLLWYDEGEERNRGNFPPRFSGRQFPNYSSELNVNALELEDSALYLCASSLGRLGTQYFGPGTRLLVL.

Remarks on this clonotype: A much larger clone lies a single base off, so this may be a read error. The chain links TRBV5-1 to TRBJ2-7; TRBD2 might be the D (5 bases). The germline V gene has CDR1 SGHRS and CDR2 YFSETQ. The CDR3 is 13 amino acids. V shed 8 bases and J shed 10 bases, with 22 bases lying between them. The CDR3 region has the DNA TGCGCCAGTGGAACTAGGACGTCAGGAGATCAGTACTTC. Its protein product is CASGTRTSGDQYF.

In this sample, this clonotype turned up many times. The chain has TRBV27 and TRBJ2-1; 12 bases agree with TRBD1. The CDR3 totals 14 residues. Per the germline V gene, CDR1 is MNHEY and CDR2 is SMNVEV (reference sequence). With V trimmed by 3 bases and J by 8 bases, 2 bases remained unmatched. CDR3 in amino acids: CASSFGTGGDEQFF. DNA of the CDR3: TGTGCCAGCAGTTTCGGGACAGGGGGCGATGAGCAGTTCTTC.